This T cell receptor (beta chain) came from a study of blood T cell repertoires in COVID-19. This CDR3 comprises 15 residues. Trimming stripped 1 base from V and 3 bases from J, with 9 bases between. CDR1 is SEHNR and CDR2 is FQNEAQ in the germline V gene (reference sequence). Assay used: immunoSEQ multiplex PCR; TCRdb lists only in-frame clones, some missing. In the table there are 380,000 or so clones, roughly 87% of which are singletons. The chain links TRBV7-9 to TRBJ1-4, with D possibly TRBD1 on 6 matching bases. What was sequenced was PBMCs or T cells enriched from blood (not recorded which). This sequence originates from a woman in her thirties or forties with acute COVID-19. The CDR3 DNA reads TGTGCCAGCAGCTTAGGGACAGCGGCTAATGAAAAACTGTTTTTT. Residues: CASSLGTAANEKLFF. Drawing the rest from reference TRBV7-9 and TRBJ1-4, the complete variable domain is DTGVSQNPRHKITKRGQNVTFRCDPISEHNRLYWYRQTLGQGPEFLTYFQNEAQLEKSRLLSDRFSAERPKGSFSTLEIQRTEQGDSAMYLCASSLGTAANEKLFFGSGTQLSVL.